A selection of T cell receptor beta chains follows, all from one sample in a study of brain T cells in children with intractable seizures. Only in-frame clones appear in the TCRdb table, and some are missing; sequencing was by immunoSEQ multiplex PCR. This table has 60,000 to 85,000 clones, around 93% appearing once. The sequences come from peripheral blood, collected at surgery. All receptors derive from a boy younger than two with tuberous sclerosis and intractable seizures. CDR3s include the opening cysteine and the closing phenylalanine or tryptophan. The D gene is left open where the match is weak. Only some rows state a clone size, as once, few, many or a class for expanded clones.

V gene: TRBV5-4; J gene: TRBJ1-2; D gene: .; clone size: .; CDR3 protein: CASSTSQGAYGYTF; CDR3 DNA: TGTGCCAGCAGCACCTCTCAGGGAGCCTATGGCTACACCTTC
V gene: TRBV30; J gene: TRBJ2-7; D gene: TRBD2; clone size: .; CDR3 protein: CAWSVLPGLASEQYF; CDR3 DNA: TGTGCCTGGAGTGTACTTCCCGGACTAGCGAGCGAGCAGTACTTC
V gene: TRBV7-7; J gene: TRBJ2-2; D gene: TRBD2; clone size: .; CDR3 protein: CASSAGGLPGELFF; CDR3 DNA: TGTGCTAGCAGCGCGGGGGGCCTTCCCGGGGAGCTGTTTTTT
V gene: TRBV6-5; J gene: TRBJ2-7; D gene: .; clone size: .; CDR3 protein: CASSYTGDEQYF; CDR3 DNA: TGTGCCAGCAGTTACACCGGCGACGAGCAGTACTTC
V gene: TRBV7-9; J gene: TRBJ2-1; D gene: .; clone size: .; CDR3 protein: CASSLRAAKYNEQFF; CDR3 DNA: TGTGCCAGCAGCTTAAGAGCGGCAAAATACAATGAGCAGTTCTTC
V gene: TRBV7-9; J gene: TRBJ1-5; D gene: .; clone size: .; CDR3 protein: CASSSTGQPQHF; CDR3 DNA: TGTGCCAGCAGCAGTACAGGTCAGCCCCAGCATTTT
V gene: TRBV5-5; J gene: TRBJ2-5; D gene: .; clone size: .; CDR3 protein: CASSFTDYQETQYF; CDR3 DNA: TGTGCCAGCAGCTTCACGGACTACCAAGAGACCCAGTACTTC
V gene: TRBV6-5; J gene: TRBJ1-4; D gene: .; clone size: .; CDR3 protein: CASRLTGFNEKLFF; CDR3 DNA: TGTGCCAGCAGACTGACAGGATTTAATGAAAAACTGTTTTTT
V gene: TRBV19; J gene: TRBJ2-3; D gene: TRBD2; clone size: .; CDR3 protein: CASSIVASGTPDTQYF; CDR3 DNA: TGTGCCAGTAGTATAGTAGCTAGCGGGACCCCAGATACGCAGTATTTT
V gene: TRBV27; J gene: TRBJ2-3; D gene: TRBD1; clone size: .; CDR3 protein: CASSLDRGTDTQYF; CDR3 DNA: TGTGCCAGCAGTTTGGACAGGGGCACAGATACGCAGTATTTT
V gene: TRBV30; J gene: TRBJ2-7; D gene: .; clone size: once; CDR3 protein: CAWSAAGDEQYF; CDR3 DNA: TGTGCCTGGAGTGCTGCCGGGGACGAGCAGTACTTC
V gene: TRBV24-1; J gene: TRBJ2-1; D gene: .; clone size: .; CDR3 protein: CATGWDYNEQFF; CDR3 DNA: TGTGCCACTGGGTGGGACTACAATGAGCAGTTCTTC
V gene: TRBV19; J gene: TRBJ1-1; D gene: .; clone size: .; CDR3 protein: CASNAVFMTGYMNTEAFF; CDR3 DNA: TGTGCCAGTAACGCCGTGTTCATGACAGGTTACATGAACACTGAAGCTTTCTTT
V gene: TRBV5-1; J gene: TRBJ2-7; D gene: .; clone size: .; CDR3 protein: CASSLAPGVYEQYF; CDR3 DNA: TGCGCCAGCAGCTTGGCCCCAGGGGTGTACGAGCAGTACTTC
V gene: TRBV7-6; J gene: TRBJ2-1; D gene: .; clone size: once; CDR3 protein: CASSSPRGGVGFYNEQFF; CDR3 DNA: TGTGCCAGCAGCTCCCCGAGGGGGGGAGTCGGGTTTTACAATGAGCAGTTCTTC
V gene: TRBV5-6; J gene: TRBJ1-1; D gene: .; clone size: .; CDR3 protein: CASSLEMNTEAFF; CDR3 DNA: TGTGCCAGCAGCTTGGAGATGAACACTGAAGCTTTCTTT
V gene: TRBV10-3; J gene: TRBJ2-7; D gene: .; clone size: .; CDR3 protein: CALAYEQYF; CDR3 DNA: TGTGCCCTGGCCTACGAGCAGTACTTC
V gene: TRBV5-1; J gene: TRBJ2-5; D gene: TRBD1; clone size: .; CDR3 protein: CASSFRTGTQETQYF; CDR3 DNA: TGCGCCAGCAGTTTCAGGACAGGTACCCAAGAGACCCAGTACTTC
V gene: TRBV5-1; J gene: TRBJ2-2; D gene: .; clone size: .; CDR3 protein: CASSLEGGTGELFF; CDR3 DNA: TGCGCCAGCAGCTTGGAAGGGGGCACCGGGGAGCTGTTTTTT
V gene: TRBV7-4; J gene: TRBJ2-1; D gene: TRBD2; clone size: .; CDR3 protein: CASSRYSGRASIYNEQFF; CDR3 DNA: TGTGCCAGCAGCCGTTATAGCGGGAGGGCCTCTATCTACAATGAGCAGTTCTTC
V gene: TRBV9; J gene: TRBJ1-1; D gene: .; clone size: .; CDR3 protein: CASSAAPRTVNTEAFF; CDR3 DNA: TGTGCCAGCAGCGCCGCCCCCAGGACGGTGAACACTGAAGCTTTCTTT
V gene: TRBV7-9; J gene: TRBJ1-6; D gene: .; clone size: .; CDR3 protein: CASRYGDSPLHF; CDR3 DNA: TGTGCCAGCAGATACGGGGATTCACCCCTCCACTTT
V gene: TRBV2; J gene: TRBJ2-1; D gene: TRBD1; clone size: .; CDR3 protein: CASKTGNEQFF; CDR3 DNA: TGTGCCAGCAAGACAGGGAATGAGCAGTTCTTC
V gene: TRBV6-5; J gene: TRBJ2-7; D gene: .; clone size: once; CDR3 protein: CASSYGQGGYEQYF; CDR3 DNA: TGTGCCAGCAGCTACGGTCAGGGGGGATACGAGCAGTACTTC
V gene: TRBV14; J gene: TRBJ2-5; D gene: TRBD2; clone size: .; CDR3 protein: CASSHGLAGTSAQETQYF; CDR3 DNA: TGTGCCAGCAGCCACGGACTCGCCGGGACTAGCGCACAAGAGACCCAGTACTTC
V gene: TRBV6-5; J gene: TRBJ1-3; D gene: TRBD1; clone size: .; CDR3 protein: CASRQTGNSGNTIYF; CDR3 DNA: TGTGCCAGCAGGCAGACAGGGAACTCTGGAAACACCATATATTTT
V gene: TRBV5-1; J gene: TRBJ2-5; D gene: .; clone size: .; CDR3 protein: CASSLGRGYQETQYF; CDR3 DNA: TGCGCCAGCAGCTTGGGGCGCGGGTACCAAGAGACCCAGTACTTC
V gene: TRBV7-9; J gene: TRBJ1-3; D gene: TRBD1; clone size: .; CDR3 protein: CASSLGTGDTIYF; CDR3 DNA: TGTGCCAGCAGCTTAGGGACAGGGGACACCATATATTTT
V gene: TRBV29-1; J gene: TRBJ2-5; D gene: .; clone size: once; CDR3 protein: CSVRPSGARETQYF; CDR3 DNA: TGCAGCGTTCGGCCCTCGGGGGCCAGGGAGACCCAGTACTTC
V gene: TRBV18; J gene: TRBJ2-3; D gene: .; clone size: .; CDR3 protein: CASSPVGTDTQYF; CDR3 DNA: TGTGCCAGCTCACCGGTGGGCACAGATACGCAGTATTTT
V gene: TRBV5-4; J gene: TRBJ2-3; D gene: TRBD1; clone size: .; CDR3 protein: CASSVDRGSTDTQYF; CDR3 DNA: TGTGCCAGCAGCGTAGACAGGGGCAGCACAGATACGCAGTATTTT
V gene: TRBV19; J gene: TRBJ1-1; D gene: TRBD1; clone size: once; CDR3 protein: CASRPGQGAEAFF; CDR3 DNA: TGTGCCAGTAGGCCGGGACAGGGGGCTGAAGCTTTCTTT